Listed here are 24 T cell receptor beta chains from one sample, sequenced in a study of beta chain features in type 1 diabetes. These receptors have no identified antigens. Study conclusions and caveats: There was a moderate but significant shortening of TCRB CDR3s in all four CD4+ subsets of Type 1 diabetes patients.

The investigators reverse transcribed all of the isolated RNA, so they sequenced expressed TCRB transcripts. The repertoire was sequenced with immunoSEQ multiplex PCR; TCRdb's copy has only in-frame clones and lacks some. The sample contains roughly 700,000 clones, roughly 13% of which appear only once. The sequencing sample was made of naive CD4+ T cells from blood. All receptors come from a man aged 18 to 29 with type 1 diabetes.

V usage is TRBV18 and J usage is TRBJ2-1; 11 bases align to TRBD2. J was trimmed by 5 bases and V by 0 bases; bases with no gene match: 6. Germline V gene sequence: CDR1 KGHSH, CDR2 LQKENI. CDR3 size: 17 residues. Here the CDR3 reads CASSPPVGSGGDNEQFF. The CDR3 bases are TGTGCCAGCTCACCACCGGTTGGTAGCGGGGGGGACAATGAGCAGTTCTTC.

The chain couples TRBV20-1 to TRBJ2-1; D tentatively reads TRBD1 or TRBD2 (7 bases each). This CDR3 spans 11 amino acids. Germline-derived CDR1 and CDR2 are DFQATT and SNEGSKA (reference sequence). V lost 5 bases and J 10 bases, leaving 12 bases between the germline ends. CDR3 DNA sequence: TGCAGTGCTGGGGGGGACAGCGAGCAGTTCTTC. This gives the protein CSAGGDSEQFF.

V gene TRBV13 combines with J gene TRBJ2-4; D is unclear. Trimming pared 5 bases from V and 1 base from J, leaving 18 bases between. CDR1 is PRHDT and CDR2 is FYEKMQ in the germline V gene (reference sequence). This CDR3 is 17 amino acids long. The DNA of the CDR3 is TGTGCCAGCAGCCCGAGGAGCCTGCTTGGGGCCAAAAACATTCAGTACTTC. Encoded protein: CASSPRSLLGAKNIQYF.

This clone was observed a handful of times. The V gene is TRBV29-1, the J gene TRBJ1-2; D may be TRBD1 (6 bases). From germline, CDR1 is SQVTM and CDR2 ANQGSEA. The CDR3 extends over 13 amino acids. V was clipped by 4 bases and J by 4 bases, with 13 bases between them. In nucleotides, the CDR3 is TGCAGCGTTGTGCAGGGGCTAGGCTATGGCTACACCTTC. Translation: CSVVQGLGYGYTF.

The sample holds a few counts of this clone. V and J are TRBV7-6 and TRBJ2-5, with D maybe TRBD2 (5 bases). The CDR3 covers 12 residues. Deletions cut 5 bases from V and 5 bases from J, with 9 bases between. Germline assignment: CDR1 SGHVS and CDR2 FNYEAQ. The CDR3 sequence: CASSRTSETQYF. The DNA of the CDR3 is TGTGCCAGCAGCCGGACTTCGGAGACCCAGTACTTC.

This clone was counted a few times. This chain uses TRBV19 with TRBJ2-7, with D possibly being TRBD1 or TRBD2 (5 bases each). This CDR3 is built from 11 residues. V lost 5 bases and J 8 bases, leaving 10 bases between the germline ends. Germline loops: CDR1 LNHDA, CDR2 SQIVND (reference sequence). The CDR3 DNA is TGTGCCAGTAGTCCGGGACGACAGCAGTACTTC. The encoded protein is CASSPGRQQYF.

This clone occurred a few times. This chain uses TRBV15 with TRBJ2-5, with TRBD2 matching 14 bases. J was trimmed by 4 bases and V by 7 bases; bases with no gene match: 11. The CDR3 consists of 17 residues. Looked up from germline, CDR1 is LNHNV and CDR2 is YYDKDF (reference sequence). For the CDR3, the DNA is TGTGCCACCACCCGGACTAGCGGGGGGTTATACGGAGAGACCCAGTACTTC. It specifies CATTRTSGGLYGETQYF.

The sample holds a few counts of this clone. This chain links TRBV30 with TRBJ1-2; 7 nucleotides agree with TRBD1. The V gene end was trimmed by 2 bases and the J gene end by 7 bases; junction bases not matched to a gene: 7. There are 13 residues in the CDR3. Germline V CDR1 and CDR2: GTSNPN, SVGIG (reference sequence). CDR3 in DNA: TGTGCCTGGAGTACGTCACAGGGGACTGGCTACACCTTC. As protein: CAWSTSQGTGYTF.

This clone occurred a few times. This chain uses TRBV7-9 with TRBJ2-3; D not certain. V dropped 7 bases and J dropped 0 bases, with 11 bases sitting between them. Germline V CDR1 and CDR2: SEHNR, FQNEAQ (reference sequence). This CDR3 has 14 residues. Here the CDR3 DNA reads TGTGCCAGCAACCTAGGGTCGAGCACAGATACGCAGTATTTT. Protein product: CASNLGSSTDTQYF.

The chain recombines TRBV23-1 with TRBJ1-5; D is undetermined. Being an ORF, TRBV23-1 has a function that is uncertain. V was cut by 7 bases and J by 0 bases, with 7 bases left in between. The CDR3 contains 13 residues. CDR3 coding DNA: TGCGCCAGCATCCACAGTAGCAATCAGCCCCAGCATTTT. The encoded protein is CASIHSSNQPQHF.

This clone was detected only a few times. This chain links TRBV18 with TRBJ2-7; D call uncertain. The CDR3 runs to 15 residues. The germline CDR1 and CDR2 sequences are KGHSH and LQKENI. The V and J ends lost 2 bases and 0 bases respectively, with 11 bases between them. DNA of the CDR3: TGTGCCAGCTCACCAGTTCAAGGCTACTCCTACGAGCAGTACTTC. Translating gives CASSPVQGYSYEQYF.

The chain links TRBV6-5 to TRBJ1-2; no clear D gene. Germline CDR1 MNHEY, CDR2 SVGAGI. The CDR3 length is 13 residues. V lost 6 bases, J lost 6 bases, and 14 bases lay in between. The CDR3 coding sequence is TGTGCCAGCAGCCGCGGCAGTTCGCATGGCTACACCTTC. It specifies CASSRGSSHGYTF.

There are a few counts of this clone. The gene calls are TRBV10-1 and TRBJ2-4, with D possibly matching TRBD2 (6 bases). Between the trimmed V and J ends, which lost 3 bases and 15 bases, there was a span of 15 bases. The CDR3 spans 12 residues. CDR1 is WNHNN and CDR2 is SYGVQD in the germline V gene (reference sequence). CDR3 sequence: CASSDGTAASYF. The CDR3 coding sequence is TGCGCCAGCAGTGACGGGACTGCCGCGTCGTACTTC.

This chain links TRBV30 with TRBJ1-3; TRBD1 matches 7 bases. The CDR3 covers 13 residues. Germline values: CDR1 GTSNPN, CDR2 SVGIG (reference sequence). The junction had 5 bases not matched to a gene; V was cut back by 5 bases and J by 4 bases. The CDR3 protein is CAWGRGSGNTIYF. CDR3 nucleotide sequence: TGTGCCTGGGGCAGGGGGTCAGGAAACACCATATATTTT.

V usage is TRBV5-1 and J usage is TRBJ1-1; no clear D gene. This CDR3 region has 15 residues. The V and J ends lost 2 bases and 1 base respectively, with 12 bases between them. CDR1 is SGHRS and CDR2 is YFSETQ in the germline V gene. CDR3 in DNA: TGCGCCAGCAGCTTACAGACCTATACGAACACTGAAGCTTTCTTT. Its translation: CASSLQTYTNTEAFF.

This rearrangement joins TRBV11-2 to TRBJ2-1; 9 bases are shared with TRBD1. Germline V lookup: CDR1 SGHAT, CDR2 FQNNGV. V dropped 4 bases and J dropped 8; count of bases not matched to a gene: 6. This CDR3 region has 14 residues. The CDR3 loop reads CASSSRTGADEQFF. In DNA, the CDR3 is TGTGCCAGCAGCTCCCGGACAGGGGCGGATGAGCAGTTCTTC.

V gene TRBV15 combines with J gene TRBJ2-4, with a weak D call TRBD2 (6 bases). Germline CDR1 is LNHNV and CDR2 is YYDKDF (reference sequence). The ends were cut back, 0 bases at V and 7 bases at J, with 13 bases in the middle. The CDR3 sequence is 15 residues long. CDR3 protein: CATSREKGGGNIQYF. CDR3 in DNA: TGTGCCACCAGCAGAGAAAAGGGCGGAGGGAACATTCAGTACTTC.

The CDR3 nucleotides are TGCGCCAGCAGCTTGGGACAGGGGGCATCCTACGAGCAGTACTTC. Amino acids: CASSLGQGASYEQYF. The rearrangement uses TRBV5-1 and TRBJ2-7; 10 bases line up with TRBD1. V dropped 0 bases and J dropped 1; count of bases not matched to a gene: 1. Germline loops: CDR1 SGHRS, CDR2 YFSETQ. There are 15 residues in the CDR3.

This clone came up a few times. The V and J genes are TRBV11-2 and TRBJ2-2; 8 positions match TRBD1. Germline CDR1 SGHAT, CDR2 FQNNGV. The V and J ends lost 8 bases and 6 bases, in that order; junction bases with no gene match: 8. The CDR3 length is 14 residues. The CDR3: CASLTDRVAGELFF. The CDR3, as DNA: TGTGCCAGCTTAACGGACAGGGTGGCCGGGGAGCTGTTTTTT.

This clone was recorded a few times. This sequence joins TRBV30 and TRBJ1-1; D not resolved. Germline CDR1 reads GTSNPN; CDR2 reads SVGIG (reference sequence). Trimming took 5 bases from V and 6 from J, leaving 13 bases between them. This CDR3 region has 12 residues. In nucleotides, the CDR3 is TGTGCCTGGGAATTAGTAATCGCTGAAGCTTTCTTT. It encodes CAWELVIAEAFF.

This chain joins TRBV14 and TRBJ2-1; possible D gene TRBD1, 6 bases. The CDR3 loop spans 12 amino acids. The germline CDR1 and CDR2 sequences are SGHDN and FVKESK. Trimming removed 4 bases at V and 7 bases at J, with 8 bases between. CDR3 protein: CASSPDRNEQFF. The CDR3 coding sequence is TGTGCCAGCAGCCCGGACAGAAATGAGCAGTTCTTC.

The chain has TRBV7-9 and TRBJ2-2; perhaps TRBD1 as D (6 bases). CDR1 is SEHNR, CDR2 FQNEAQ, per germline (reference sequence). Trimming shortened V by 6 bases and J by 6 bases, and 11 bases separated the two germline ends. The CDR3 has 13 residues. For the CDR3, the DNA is TGTGCCAGCAGTCAACAGGGCCCCGGGGAGCTGTTTTTT. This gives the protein CASSQQGPGELFF.

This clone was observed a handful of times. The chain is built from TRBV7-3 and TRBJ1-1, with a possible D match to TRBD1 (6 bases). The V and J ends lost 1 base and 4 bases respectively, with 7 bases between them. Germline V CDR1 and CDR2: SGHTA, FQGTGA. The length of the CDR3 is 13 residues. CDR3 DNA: TGTGCCAGCAGCTTAAACAGGGTCACTGAAGCTTTCTTT. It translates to CASSLNRVTEAFF. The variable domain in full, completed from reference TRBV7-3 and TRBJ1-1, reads GAGVSQTPSNKVTEKGKYVELRCDPISGHTALYWYRQSLGQGPEFLIYFQGTGAADDSGLPNDRFFAVRPEGSVSTLKIQRTERGDSAVYLCASSLNRVTEAFFGQGTRLTVV.

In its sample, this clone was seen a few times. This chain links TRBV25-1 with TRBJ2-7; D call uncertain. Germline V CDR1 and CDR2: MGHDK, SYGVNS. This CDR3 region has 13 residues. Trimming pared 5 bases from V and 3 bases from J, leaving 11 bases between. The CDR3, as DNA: TGTGCCAGCAGTCCCCCGGGCATCTACGAGCAGTACTTC. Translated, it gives CASSPPGIYEQYF.